This entry features one T cell receptor beta chain sequence. Its specificity is unknown. Trimming took off 4 bases at V and 1 base at J, with 5 bases between the two ends. The length of the CDR3 is 13 residues. Germline V gene sequence: CDR1 LNHDA, CDR2 SQIVND (reference sequence). This sample was included in a study of T cell responses to AZD1222 COVID-19 vaccine. Points from the study as a whole: The sample set comprised mostly white British donors with more females, and clonal diversity was possibly underestimated.

Using immunoSEQ multiplex PCR, the repertoire was profiled, and TCRdb retains in-frame clones only, with some absent. The table records around 160,000 clones, approximately 90% of them present only once. The sequence was obtained from an adult in good health. V usage is TRBV19 and J usage is TRBJ2-4; D not certain. The source was peripheral blood, collected on day 0 of AZD1222 vaccination. CDR3 coding DNA: TGTGCCAGTAGTACCCTCGCCAAAAACATTCAGTACTTC. This translates into CASSTLAKNIQYF.